This is a list of T cell receptor beta chains from one sample in a study of blood T cell repertoires in COVID-19. The protocol was immunoSEQ multiplex PCR, while the TCRdb copy is restricted to in-frame clones and leaves out a portion. The sample has more than 200,000 clones, about 87% seen once. Sequenced: peripheral blood. These receptors were obtained from a man aged 70-80 years with acute or convalescent COVID-19. The CDR3 runs from the conserved cysteine through the conserved F or W.

V	J	CDR3
TRBV28	TRBJ1-5	CASKVGGYRVNQPQHF
TRBV5-6	TRBJ2-3	CASSLEASGASSTDTQYF
TRBV10-3	TRBJ2-2	CAIRDSGSHTGELFF
TRBV5-1	TRBJ2-3	CASSLEFLGTNTQYF
TRBV5-5	TRBJ1-1	CASSLASANTEAFF
TRBV4-3	TRBJ1-1	CASSQDPPDRGAEAFF
TRBV7-3	TRBJ1-3	CASSPQVNSGNTIYF
TRBV9	TRBJ2-5	CASSVGTSVAETQYF
TRBV18	TRBJ1-2	CASSSDRGLKGYTF
TRBV7-5	TRBJ2-5	CVRSSSGRDVSVQETQYF
TRBV10-3	TRBJ1-2	CAISVAGSNYGYTF
TRBV6-6	TRBJ1-5	CASSPRTGQNQPQHF
TRBV4-1	TRBJ1-4	CASSQDSPGSLIAANEKLFF
TRBV7-9	TRBJ2-1	CASSLAGASGRAQFF
TRBV6-5	TRBJ1-5	CASSSPRQPQHF
TRBV9	TRBJ2-3	CASSVGVPSGKTDTQYF
TRBV18	TRBJ2-3	CASSSESDTQYF
TRBV25-1	TRBJ2-3	CASSEWGTLGTDTQYF
TRBV6-5	TRBJ1-1	CASSYTIDRGPEAFF
TRBV6-6	TRBJ2-3	CASSPLAGGPDTQYF
TRBV5-4	TRBJ2-5	CASSTGVQETQYF
TRBV5-1	TRBJ2-5	CASSTGLADGETQYF
TRBV19	TRBJ2-2	CASSFGGPNTGELFF
TRBV2	TRBJ1-6	CASTTERSPLHF
TRBV6-5	TRBJ1-1	CASSLQGTTEAFF
TRBV5-1	TRBJ1-6	CASSLGQDPSPLHF
TRBV28	TRBJ1-5	CASKQGGSNQPQHF
TRBV5-1	TRBJ2-7	CASSRDPGLAGAALFEQYF
TRBV6-5	TRBJ2-1	CASSIFYEQFF
TRBV5-1	TRBJ1-3	CASSPRRGNTIYF
TRBV6-2/TRBV6-3	TRBJ2-7	CASSYLNYEQYF
TRBV30	TRBJ2-1	CAWSEAPPGQGPSYNEQFF
TRBV15	TRBJ1-4	CATSAGVESEKLFF
TRBV7-2	TRBJ2-2	CASSPPPGGTGELFF
TRBV3-1/TRBV3-2	TRBJ2-1	CASSQEGGSNEQFF
TRBV27	TRBJ2-3	CASSHELTGVTDTQYF
TRBV4-3	TRBJ2-3	CASSQETRDTFTDTQYF
TRBV30	TRBJ1-4	CAWSVNRATYF
TRBV23-1	TRBJ2-5	CASRHGTSGSAETQYF
TRBV3-1/TRBV3-2	TRBJ2-3	CASSRRAFFTDTQYF
TRBV10-3	TRBJ2-7	CAIQREGSYEQYF
TRBV18	TRBJ2-5	CASSPLAGVVETQYF
TRBV27	TRBJ2-7	CASSSMGGEQYF
TRBV5-4	TRBJ1-6	CASSTGTGTATNSPLHF
TRBV27	TRBJ1-6	CASGRGSYNSPLHF
TRBV18	TRBJ2-3	CASSPRLAGAKDTQYF
TRBV7-2	TRBJ1-3	CASTPGASGNTIYF
TRBV6-2/TRBV6-3	TRBJ1-3	CASRYRGTGNTIYF
TRBV5-5	TRBJ1-4	CASSFADRATNEKLFF
TRBV3-1/TRBV3-2	TRBJ1-1	CASRLRQAREAFF
TRBV5-4	TRBJ2-3	CATRAAGGTDTQYF
TRBV5-1	TRBJ2-3	CASSGQDVDTQYF
TRBV13	TRBJ2-4	CASSLVRTGGNIQYF
TRBV11-2	TRBJ2-2	CASRTKQGPTGELFF
TRBV25-1	TRBJ2-7	CASWSRQGVGRQYF
TRBV19	TRBJ1-5	CASSIPRSIRLSPNQPQHF